This is a list of T cell receptor beta chains from one sample in a study of blood T cell repertoires in COVID-19. Assay: immunoSEQ multiplex PCR; the TCRdb copy retains only in-frame clones and omits some. Seen here are tens of thousands of clones, about nine tenths observed once, and the top ten hold about 1.5%. Material: peripheral blood. The receptor source for this set is a human donor with active COVID-19. The donor label of this sample is uncertain. The CDR3 runs from the conserved cysteine through the conserved F or W. A D gene is named only where the DNA matches it firmly. Clone size is stated in some rows and not others, as once, few, many or a class when expanded.

V: TRBV6-2/TRBV6-3
J: TRBJ1-1
size: NA
D: NA
CDR3: CASSYGGRAFF
DNA: TGTGCCAGCAGTTACGGGGGGAGAGCTTTCTTT

V: TRBV24-1
J: TRBJ2-7
size: few
D: NA
CDR3: CATSDGYQQYF
DNA: TGTGCCACCAGTGACGGGTACCAGCAGTACTTC

V: TRBV2
J: TRBJ2-3
size: few
D: NA
CDR3: CASRWGLTDTQYF
DNA: TGTGCCAGCAGGTGGGGCTTAACCGATACGCAGTATTTT

V: TRBV5-5
J: TRBJ1-3
size: NA
D: NA
CDR3: CASSLRAINSGNTIYF
DNA: TGTGCCAGCAGCTTGCGAGCGATAAACTCTGGAAACACCATATATTTT

V: TRBV19
J: TRBJ2-6
size: NA
D: NA
CDR3: CASSSLAGGANVLTF
DNA: TGTGCCAGTAGTTCGCTAGCAGGTGGGGCCAACGTCCTGACTTTC

V: TRBV25-1
J: TRBJ1-1
size: NA
D: TRBD1
CDR3: CASRGQGASVNTEAFF
DNA: TGTGCCAGCAGGGGACAGGGGGCATCAGTGAACACTGAAGCTTTCTTT

V: TRBV3-1/TRBV3-2
J: TRBJ2-2
size: NA
D: TRBD2
CDR3: CASSQDLVERGGRFTGELFF
DNA: TGTGCCAGCAGCCAAGATCTGGTGGAGCGGGGGGGCCGGTTCACCGGGGAGCTGTTTTTT

V: TRBV9
J: TRBJ2-1
size: NA
D: NA
CDR3: CASSVAVAGSYNEQFF
DNA: TGTGCCAGCAGCGTAGCTGTGGCGGGCTCCTACAATGAGCAGTTCTTC

V: TRBV28
J: TRBJ2-3
size: NA
D: TRBD2
CDR3: CATDGRGRSDTQYF
DNA: TGTGCCACCGATGGGAGGGGAAGATCAGATACGCAGTATTTT

V: TRBV18
J: TRBJ1-1
size: NA
D: NA
CDR3: CASSPIPWNTEAFF
DNA: TGTGCCAGCTCACCAATCCCCTGGAACACTGAAGCTTTCTTT

V: TRBV29-1
J: TRBJ2-5
size: NA
D: NA
CDR3: CSVDPDRNQETQYF
DNA: TGCAGCGTTGACCCTGACAGAAACCAAGAGACCCAGTACTTC

V: TRBV15
J: TRBJ2-3
size: NA
D: NA
CDR3: CATSRGGSSTDTQYF
DNA: TGTGCCACCAGCAGAGGCGGGTCTAGCACAGATACGCAGTATTTT

V: TRBV4-1
J: TRBJ1-3
size: NA
D: NA
CDR3: CASSQRGGGHWLKTGNTIYF
DNA: TGCGCCAGCAGCCAACGGGGAGGGGGGCATTGGCTGAAGACTGGAAACACCATATATTTT

V: TRBV19
J: TRBJ1-4
size: NA
D: NA
CDR3: CASSRSFNEKLFF
DNA: TGTGCCAGTAGTCGTTCCTTTAATGAAAAACTGTTTTTT

V: TRBV5-1
J: TRBJ1-2
size: NA
D: TRBD1
CDR3: CASSLVLEGASGYTF
DNA: TGCGCCAGCAGCTTGGTTCTGGAGGGGGCGAGCGGCTACACCTTC

V: TRBV6-1
J: TRBJ2-7
size: once
D: NA
CDR3: CASSDFIRAGYEQYF
DNA: TGTGCCAGCAGTGATTTCATCAGGGCAGGTTACGAGCAGTACTTC

V: TRBV27
J: TRBJ1-4
size: NA
D: TRBD1
CDR3: CASRDSGATNEKLFF
DNA: TGTGCCAGCCGGGACAGTGGGGCAACTAATGAAAAACTGTTTTTT

V: TRBV2
J: TRBJ1-1
size: NA
D: NA
CDR3: CASSDPRRRTEAFF
DNA: TGTGCCAGCAGTGACCCCAGGAGGCGAACTGAAGCTTTCTTT

V: TRBV6-1
J: TRBJ2-7
size: NA
D: NA
CDR3: CASSEGGSRYEQYF
DNA: TGTGCCAGCAGTGAAGGCGGATCCCGTTACGAGCAGTACTTC

V: TRBV18
J: TRBJ2-5
size: NA
D: NA
CDR3: CASSPRRGASETQYF
DNA: TGTGCCAGCTCACCACGGAGGGGAGCTTCGGAGACCCAGTACTTC

V: TRBV4-3
J: TRBJ2-3
size: NA
D: NA
CDR3: CASSQVWGRRTDTQYF
DNA: TGCGCCAGCAGCCAAGTGTGGGGGCGGCGCACAGATACGCAGTATTTT

V: TRBV11-2
J: TRBJ1-3
size: NA
D: NA
CDR3: CASSPKGLRSSGNTIYF
DNA: TGTGCCAGCAGCCCAAAGGGGTTACGGAGCTCTGGAAACACCATATATTTT

V: TRBV19
J: TRBJ2-2
size: NA
D: TRBD2
CDR3: CASSTFPGLAGWANTGELFF
DNA: TGTGCCAGTAGTACTTTCCCGGGACTAGCGGGTTGGGCTAACACCGGGGAGCTGTTTTTT

V: TRBV9
J: TRBJ1-2
size: NA
D: NA
CDR3: CASSAPPHRVLGYGYTF
DNA: TGTGCCAGCAGCGCACCCCCACACAGGGTGTTAGGGTATGGCTACACCTTC

V: TRBV6-6
J: TRBJ2-1
size: NA
D: TRBD1
CDR3: CASSSTGGGSRNEQFF
DNA: TGTGCCAGCAGTTCCACAGGGGGAGGTTCTCGGAATGAGCAGTTCTTC

V: TRBV9
J: TRBJ2-7
size: NA
D: NA
CDR3: CASRGRDNYKNEQYF
DNA: TGTGCCAGCAGAGGCCGGGACAACTATAAGAACGAGCAGTACTTC

V: TRBV29-1
J: TRBJ1-4
size: NA
D: NA
CDR3: CSAASGGIEKLFF
DNA: TGCAGCGCCGCCTCGGGGGGGATTGAAAAACTGTTTTTT

V: TRBV7-9
J: TRBJ2-3
size: NA
D: NA
CDR3: CASDRRGHTDTQYF
DNA: TGTGCCAGCGACAGGCGGGGGCACACAGATACGCAGTATTTT

V: TRBV6-5
J: TRBJ1-6
size: NA
D: NA
CDR3: CASSRGGVWSPLHF
DNA: TGTGCCAGCAGTCGGGGGGGCGTTTGGTCACCCCTCCACTTT

V: TRBV7-2
J: TRBJ1-2
size: NA
D: NA
CDR3: CASSGNYRESYGYTF
DNA: TGTGCCAGCAGCGGAAACTACAGGGAGTCCTATGGCTACACCTTC

V: TRBV7-6
J: TRBJ1-3
size: NA
D: NA
CDR3: CASSLRGSISGNTIYF
DNA: TGTGCCAGCAGCTTAAGGGGCTCCATATCTGGAAACACCATATATTTT

V: TRBV7-9
J: TRBJ1-2
size: NA
D: NA
CDR3: CASSLALGAGYTF
DNA: TGTGCCAGCAGCTTAGCGTTGGGGGCAGGCTACACCTTC

V: TRBV9
J: TRBJ2-5
size: NA
D: TRBD2
CDR3: CASSAGTSGDQETQYF
DNA: TGTGCCAGCAGCGCAGGGACTAGCGGGGACCAAGAGACCCAGTACTTC

V: TRBV6-1
J: TRBJ1-1
size: once
D: NA
CDR3: CASSENYQGTPNTEAFF
DNA: TGTGCCAGCAGTGAAAATTATCAGGGGACGCCGAACACTGAAGCTTTCTTT

V: TRBV18
J: TRBJ1-5
size: NA
D: TRBD1
CDR3: CASSSTGGENSNQPQHF
DNA: TGTGCCAGCTCATCTACAGGGGGGGAAAATAGCAATCAGCCCCAGCATTTT

V: TRBV6-2/TRBV6-3
J: TRBJ2-3
size: NA
D: TRBD2
CDR3: CASSYLGVAGGGTDTQYF
DNA: TGTGCCAGCAGTTACCTTGGGGTAGCGGGGGGTGGCACAGATACGCAGTATTTT

V: TRBV9
J: TRBJ2-1
size: NA
D: TRBD2
CDR3: CASSVVSGGASYNEQFF
DNA: TGTGCCAGCAGCGTAGTTAGCGGGGGGGCCTCCTACAATGAGCAGTTCTTC

V: TRBV5-1
J: TRBJ2-2
size: once
D: TRBD1
CDR3: CASSWRTGANTGELFF
DNA: TGCGCCAGCAGCTGGCGGACAGGGGCAAACACCGGGGAGCTGTTTTTT